This is a list of T cell receptor beta chains from one sample in a study of blood T cell repertoires in COVID-19. This table comes from immunoSEQ multiplex PCR, and its TCRdb copy is limited to in-frame clones, with some not included. The table has roughly 250,000 clones, just under 85% seen once. The source material was peripheral blood. These TCRs come from an elderly woman with acute or convalescent COVID-19. Each CDR3 is given with its conserved first and last residue. Each record gives: D gene, J gene, V gene, clone size, CDR3 DNA, CDR3 protein. D genes are given only for firm matches. Only some rows state a clone size, as once, few, many or a class for expanded clones.

D gene: TRBD1
J gene: TRBJ2-3
V gene: TRBV19
clone size: few
CDR3 DNA: TGTGCCAGTAGTACGACAGGGGCGGGTACGCAGTATTTT
CDR3 protein: CASSTTGAGTQYF

D gene: TRBD2
J gene: TRBJ2-1
V gene: TRBV6-5
clone size: -
CDR3 DNA: TGTGCCAGCAGGGCGACGGGGGGCTCCTACAATGAGCAGTTCTTC
CDR3 protein: CASRATGGSYNEQFF

D gene: TRBD1
J gene: TRBJ1-5
V gene: TRBV2
clone size: -
CDR3 DNA: TGTGCCAGCAGTGAAGAAGGGACAGGTACAGGGCCCCAGCATTTT
CDR3 protein: CASSEEGTGTGPQHF

D gene: -
J gene: TRBJ1-5
V gene: TRBV15
clone size: -
CDR3 DNA: TGTGCCACCAGCAGAGATGAGGCCTCCCATCAGCCCCAGCATTTT
CDR3 protein: CATSRDEASHQPQHF

D gene: -
J gene: TRBJ1-2
V gene: TRBV28
clone size: once
CDR3 DNA: TGTGCCAGCAGGGGAACAGGTGGCGGCTACACCTTC
CDR3 protein: CASRGTGGGYTF

D gene: TRBD1
J gene: TRBJ1-6
V gene: TRBV5-1
clone size: -
CDR3 DNA: TGCGCCAGCAGCCTCGGGACAGGAGAGTCACCCCTCCACTTT
CDR3 protein: CASSLGTGESPLHF

D gene: TRBD1
J gene: TRBJ2-3
V gene: TRBV9
clone size: once
CDR3 DNA: TGTGCCAGCAGCGACACAGGGGGCGCGGGCACAGATACGCAGTATTTT
CDR3 protein: CASSDTGGAGTDTQYF

D gene: -
J gene: TRBJ1-5
V gene: TRBV5-5
clone size: once
CDR3 DNA: TGTGCCAGCAGCTTGGACCTAGCTAGCAATCAGCCCCAGCATTTT
CDR3 protein: CASSLDLASNQPQHF

D gene: -
J gene: TRBJ1-6
V gene: TRBV5-1
clone size: -
CDR3 DNA: TGCGCCAGCAGCTTGCCAGGGAATAATTCACCCCTCCACTTT
CDR3 protein: CASSLPGNNSPLHF

D gene: -
J gene: TRBJ1-2
V gene: TRBV2
clone size: -
CDR3 DNA: TGTGCCAGCAGCGCAGAACATGGCTACACCTTC
CDR3 protein: CASSAEHGYTF

D gene: TRBD1
J gene: TRBJ2-1
V gene: TRBV5-4
clone size: -
CDR3 DNA: TGTGCCAGCAGCTGGAGATTAGGGCAGGGGGCATACAATGAGCAGTTCTTC
CDR3 protein: CASSWRLGQGAYNEQFF

D gene: -
J gene: TRBJ2-3
V gene: TRBV7-9
clone size: -
CDR3 DNA: TGTGCCAGCAGCATCCGAGCGGGCCCTCGTAGCACAGATACGCAGTATTTT
CDR3 protein: CASSIRAGPRSTDTQYF

D gene: TRBD1
J gene: TRBJ2-2
V gene: TRBV10-1
clone size: -
CDR3 DNA: TGCGCCAGCCGCTGGGACAGGGAGGCCGGGGAGCTGTTTTTT
CDR3 protein: CASRWDREAGELFF

D gene: TRBD1
J gene: TRBJ1-4
V gene: TRBV7-8
clone size: -
CDR3 DNA: TGTGCCAGCAGCACAGGGGGGAACCCTGAAAAACTGTTTTTT
CDR3 protein: CASSTGGNPEKLFF